This TCR beta chain originates from a study of blood T cell repertoires in COVID-19 (dated by TCRdb to the early 2020s). About the investigation overall: Collaborator samples came from the United States, Italy and Spain and covered acute and convalescent phases of COVID-19. The material from the prospective study consisted of cDNA or gDNA derived from T cells, B-cell-depleted T cells, or PBMCs. Subjects who had been exposed to COVID-19, were actively infected with it, or had recovered from it provided the deeply sampled blood TCRbeta repertoires that made up the dataset. A freely available public database, intended as a resource for researchers studying the immune response to SARS-CoV-2, is where the repertoires were released. Samples were obtained from the ongoing ImmuneRACE study (first 160 participants) and from about 1,300 subjects provided by 6 global collaborators. Nearly every sample came with metadata listing a de-identified subject ID, COVID-19 status, age in years and sex. Where available, HLA class I and class II types were taken from metadata supplied by the sample provider and were not determined by assay-based typing. General findings and caveats noted by the study authors: The amount of clinical and demographic metadata varied by source and participant and was provided uncurated.

One collaborating source in Seattle enrolled patients while the patients were actively infected and followed the patients over time throughout the course of disease. Whole blood was collected in K2EDTA tubes by collaborating institutions according to the institutions' own protocols. For TCRbeta analysis, collaborators shipped samples in one of three forms: frozen whole blood, isolated PBMCs, or DNA extracted from either of those sample types. With respect to this clone: What this receptor recognizes is not known. No base quality information exists; no much larger clone differs at one position.

Its CDR3 holds 15 amino acids, cysteine through phenylalanine. Only CDR3 DNA remains: 45 bases, in frame from the first base. The germline ends are 9 bases apart after V is trimmed by 0 bases and J by 3 bases. CDR1 and CDR2 are drawn from the germline V gene: SGHTA, FQGNSA. TCRbeta CDR3 regions were amplified from genomic DNA using the immunoSEQ Assay, a bias-controlled multiplex PCR. Per the source publication's procedure: The number of nucleated cells in each sample was estimated from the amplification of reference gene primers within the assay. To quantify the absolute abundance of each unique TCRbeta CDR3 rearrangement, sequence reads were collapsed and filtered. Productive Simpson clonality was computed per sample as the square root of Simpson's diversity index over productive rearrangements. Not all clones reach the TCRdb copy of this immuneACCESS table, which keeps in-frame sequences only. Checked studies attribute under half of the gap to unresolved V genes and leave the rest unexplained. The V and J calls and the clone size are those of that table, but D and trimming were determined from the DNA. The sample table holds 350,000 or so clones, of which approximately 89% were seen once. In total, the top ten clones hold less than 5% of the sample.

What was sequenced was peripheral blood. The sequence was collected from a woman aged 60-70 years with COVID-19, enrolled during active disease. The V gene is TRBV7-2 and the J gene is TRBJ1-3; no D gene can be assigned with confidence. The DNA sequence is given as TGTGCCAGCAGCTTAGCGCCGGGTGGTGGAAACACCATATATTTT. Translated, this gives CASSLAPGGGNTIYF.